This TCR beta chain originates from a study of response to subunit inactivated influenza vaccine. In TCRdb, the RT-PCR reads were re-called with MiXCR into one record per CDR3 protein. The table has 150,000 to 200,000 distinct CDR3 sequences, over 9.5% seen once. In this sample, this clonotype turned up a few times. V dropped 3 bases and J dropped 3; count of bases not matched to a gene: 3. This CDR3 has 14 residues. This same sample was also taken into another study, of T cells expressing NK-cell markers. Turning to that study: TCR beta cDNA was generated via 5'RACE template switching incorporating UMIs. Among the eight sequenced donors, seven tested HCMV-seropositive and one tested seronegative. NKG2C+ dominant clonotype frequencies in about six donors were roughly 1.0-7.5% of CD8+ T cells. Four donors' CD3+CD56-NKG2C+ cells were dominated by the same clonotypes.

Sample: CD8+ T cells sorted from PBMCs, taken about 13 days after vaccination. The chain joins TRBV12-3 or TRBV12-4 to TRBJ2-7; 9 nucleotides align to TRBD1. The sequence was collected from a man in his fifties who received an inactivated influenza vaccine. The CDR3 is CASSFMGQGYEQYF. CDR3 DNA sequence: TGTGCCAGCAGTTTTATGGGACAGGGCTACGAGCAGTACTTC.